The 5 T cell receptor beta chains given below trace back to one sample, sequenced in a study of T-cell memory formation after mild COVID-19. Each CDR3 protein is one row after TCRdb ran MiXCR on the 5' RACE reads. The sample carries approximately 200,000 distinct CDR3 sequences, 16% recorded once. Material: PBMCs or a T cell subset sorted from them (not recorded which). These receptors were taken from an adult woman who had mild COVID-19 (a few samples of this study predate the infection). Cell type and time point are not known.

The V gene is TRBV25-1, the J gene TRBJ1-1, with 8 bases matching TRBD1. The V gene's germline CDR1 is MGHDK and CDR2 SYGVNS. The J segment lost 4 bases and the V segment lost 0 bases, leaving 10 bases of the junction unmatched. The length of the CDR3 is 17 residues. The CDR3 region is CASSEYVPGGVGTEAFF. In DNA form, the CDR3 reads TGTGCCAGCAGTGAATATGTCCCAGGGGGCGTGGGCACTGAAGCTTTCTTT.

This clonotype was seen many times. The V call is TRBV29-1, the J call TRBJ2-3; D unresolved. Trimming cost V 7 bases and J 0 bases, with 5 bases left between them. The CDR3 is 11 residues long. Germline CDR1 and CDR2: SQVTM and ANQGSEA. The CDR3 reads CSGSSTDTQYF. The CDR3 DNA is TGCAGCGGGTCTAGCACAGATACGCAGTATTTT.

The chain is built from TRBV6-2 or TRBV6-3 and TRBJ2-1; the D gene is possibly TRBD2 (5 bases). The length of the CDR3 is 15 residues. V was shortened by 2 bases and J by 5 bases, with 13 bases between the two germline ends. Germline V CDR1 and CDR2: MNHEY, SVGEGT. CDR3 coding DNA: TGTGCCAGCAGTTACGGACTTTCCCCTAACAATGAGCAGTTCTTC. Translated, it gives CASSYGLSPNNEQFF.

The chain employs TRBV3-1 and TRBJ1-5; D possibly corresponds to TRBD1 (6 bases). V was cut by 3 bases and J by 7 bases, with 13 bases left in between. CDR3 length: 14 amino acids. CDR1 and CDR2 (germline): LGHDT, YNNKEL (reference sequence). The CDR3 DNA reads TGTGCCAGCAGCCAGAGTACAGGGAGACAGCCCCAGCATTTT. Its protein product is CASSQSTGRQPQHF.

The chain combines TRBV20-1 with TRBJ2-1; D gene uncertain. The CDR3 has 12 residues. Germline CDR1 reads DFQATT; CDR2 reads SNEGSKA (reference sequence). V was clipped by 1 base and J by 7 bases, with 8 bases between them. CDR3 sequence (DNA): TGCAGTGCTAGAGGATATAATAATGAGCAGTTCTTC. Translated, it gives CSARGYNNEQFF.